Shown below are 25 T cell receptor beta chains from a single sample sequenced in a study of CD8 T cells in ankylosing spondylitis (dated by TCRdb to 2017 to 2019). Library method: 5' RACE. These reads were obtained on an Illumina HiSeq 2500. The raw public reads went through TCRdb reprocessing: fastp at Q25, MiXCR clone calling, in-frame beta chains kept. Identical CDR3 proteins give one entry, which carries the most common genes and DNA. A total of around 150,000 distinct CDR3 sequences appear in this sample, about a sixth of them only once. The top ten hold about 8.3% of the sample. Sequencing used blood, either unsorted or a sorted T cell fraction (not recorded which). These TCRs come from a male donor with ankylosing spondylitis or in good health (not recorded which).

In its sample, this clonotype was seen many times. V and J are TRBV9 and TRBJ1-1, with 8 nucleotides matching TRBD1. Germline V gives CDR1 SGDLS, CDR2 YYNGEE. The CDR3 has 15 residues. V lost 4 bases to trimming and J lost 5 bases; unmatched junction nucleotides: 10. This CDR3 is CASSPYGQGGTEAFF. CDR3 coding DNA: TGTGCCAGCAGCCCCTACGGACAGGGTGGAACTGAAGCTTTCTTT.

This clonotype was counted at least ten times. This chain joins TRBV28 and TRBJ2-3; D not resolved. The CDR3 extends over 11 amino acids. V was shortened by 6 bases and J by 5 bases, with 6 bases between the two germline ends. The V gene's germline CDR1 is MDHEN and CDR2 SYDVKM. The CDR3 nucleotides read TGTGCCAGCAGAGGCAGAGATACGCAGTATTTT. This sequence encodes CASRGRDTQYF. The full variable domain, with the rest looked up from reference TRBV28 and TRBJ2-3, is DVKVTQSSRYLVKRTGEKVFLECVQDMDHENMFWYRQDPGLGLRLIYFSYDVKMKEKGDIPEGYSVSREKKERFSLILESASTNQTSMYLCASRGRDTQYFGPGTRLTVL.

This clonotype was observed at least ten times. The chain carries TRBV5-6 and TRBJ1-1; TRBD1 might be the D (5 bases). CDR1 is SGHDT, CDR2 YYEEEE, per germline. V lost 0 bases to trimming and J lost 0 bases, with 12 bases between them. The length of the CDR3 is 16 residues. The CDR3 nucleotides read TGTGCCAGCAGCTTGGGGGGGTTGGGGATGAACACTGAAGCTTTCTTT. Translating it yields CASSLGGLGMNTEAFF.

Points on this clonotype: A read error may explain this, as a much larger clone is one base away. The V and J genes are TRBV7-3 and TRBJ2-2; D is ambiguous. From germline, CDR1 is SGHTA and CDR2 FQGTGA. This CDR3 region has 15 residues. Trimming shortened V by 5 bases and J by 9 bases, and 19 bases separated the two germline ends. This CDR3 reads CASSQKPEVPRELFF. CDR3 DNA: TGTGCCAGCAGCCAAAAACCCGAGGTGCCCAGGGAGCTGTTTTTT.

This clonotype was counted ten times or more. The V gene is TRBV15, the J gene TRBJ2-3, with D unresolved. CDR1 LNHNV and CDR2 YYDKDF come from the germline V gene (reference sequence). V shed 0 bases and J shed 4 bases, with 17 bases lying between them. This CDR3 is built from 17 residues. DNA for the CDR3: TGTGCCACCAGCAGAGATTGGAAGGTCAAGGTCCCAGATACGCAGTATTTT. Translation gives CATSRDWKVKVPDTQYF.

This clonotype appeared many times. This chain links TRBV6-1 with TRBJ2-3; no clear D gene. CDR3 length equals 13 residues. The germline V gene encodes CDR1 MNHNS and CDR2 SASEGT. Trimming shortened V by 4 bases and J by 6 bases, and 11 bases separated the two germline ends. The CDR3 DNA is TGTGCCAGCAGTGGGAGTATTTTGGATACGCAGTATTTT. Amino acids: CASSGSILDTQYF.

The table lists this clonotype with a few counts. The J gene is TRBJ2-3, the V gene TRBV5-1; D ambiguous. The CDR3 consists of 16 residues. Trimming stripped 0 bases from V and 0 bases from J, with 11 bases between. Germline loops: CDR1 SGHRS, CDR2 YFSETQ. CDR3 residues: CASSLASLSSTDTQYF. The CDR3 nucleotides read TGCGCCAGCAGCTTGGCCTCTCTCTCTAGCACAGATACGCAGTATTTT. The variable domain in full, with the rest retrieved from reference TRBV5-1 and TRBJ2-3, is KAGVTQTPRYLIKTRGQQVTLSCSPISGHRSVSWYQQTPGQGLQFLFEYFSETQRNKGNFPGRFSGRQFSNSRSEMNVSTLELGDSALYLCASSLASLSSTDTQYFGPGTRLTVL.

This clonotype came up a few times. The rearrangement joins TRBV5-5 to TRBJ2-3, with 7 bases matching TRBD1. Losses at the gene ends were 2 bases for V and 4 bases for J; bases not matched to a gene: 7. This CDR3 has 15 residues. CDR1 and CDR2 (germline): SGHKS, YYEKEE (reference sequence). CDR3 in amino acids: CASSFWDSDSDTQYF. DNA of the CDR3: TGTGCCAGCAGCTTCTGGGACAGCGACTCAGATACGCAGTATTTT.

This clonotype occurred a few times. The CDR3 loop reads CASSLYPYGYTF. The CDR3 DNA reads TGTGCCAGCAGCTTATACCCGTATGGCTACACCTTC. The V gene is TRBV7-2, the J gene TRBJ1-2; D is unclear. Looked up from germline, CDR1 is SGHTA and CDR2 is FQGNSA. CDR3 length: 12 amino acids. The V gene lost 2 bases and the J gene lost 5 bases, with 6 bases spanning the gap. Looking up the rest from reference TRBV7-2 and TRBJ1-2 gives the full variable domain: GAGVSQSPSNKVTEKGKDVELRCDPISGHTALYWYRQSLGQGLEFLIYFQGNSAPDKSGLPSDRFSAERTGGSVSTLTIQRTQQEDSAVYLCASSLYPYGYTFGSGTRLTVV.

This clonotype was seen at least ten times. The chain carries TRBV5-6 and TRBJ2-5; D is perhaps TRBD1 or TRBD2 (5 bases each). V lost 2 bases, J lost 5 bases, and 10 bases lay in between. CDR1 is SGHDT and CDR2 is YYEEEE in the germline V gene. The CDR3 is made up of 13 amino acids. The CDR3 loop is CASSLLGDETQYF. The CDR3 DNA sequence: TGTGCCAGCAGCTTATTGGGGGATGAGACCCAGTACTTC.

This clonotype was counted ten times or more. The V gene is TRBV12-3 or TRBV12-4, the J gene TRBJ1-3, with D hard to call. Trimming removed 10 bases at V and 0 bases at J, with 10 bases between. This CDR3 has 13 amino acids. CDR3 nucleotide sequence: TGTGCCACCCAGGTGAACTCTGGAAACACCATATATTTT. As protein: CATQVNSGNTIYF.

In this sample, this clonotype turned up a few times. The chain's CDR3 is CASRGTPQETQYF. CDR3 nucleotides: TGTGCCAGCCGAGGGACCCCCCAAGAGACCCAGTACTTC. The genes are TRBV28 and TRBJ2-5; D may correspond to TRBD1 or TRBD2 (5 bases each). The V end was cut by 8 bases, the J end by 1 base, with 11 bases between. The CDR3 sequence is 13 residues long. Germline loops: CDR1 MDHEN, CDR2 SYDVKM.

This clonotype showed up many times. This chain connects TRBV5-1 to TRBJ2-3, with D unresolved. The ends were cut back, 0 bases at V and 5 bases at J, with 10 bases in the middle. The CDR3 sequence is 14 residues long. From germline, CDR1 is SGHRS and CDR2 YFSETQ. CDR3 DNA sequence: TGCGCCAGCAGCTTGGAGGCCCGCGAAGATACGCAGTATTTT. As protein: CASSLEAREDTQYF.

This clonotype was counted only a few times. The genes are TRBV5-1 and TRBJ2-3; D unresolved. The CDR3 contains 13 residues. Germline-derived CDR1 and CDR2 are SGHRS and YFSETQ. The germline V and J ends were trimmed by 3 bases and 5 bases, with 10 bases remaining between them. The CDR3 DNA reads TGCGCCAGCAGCTCCCTTTCGGTAGATACGCAGTATTTT. The encoded protein is CASSSLSVDTQYF.

This clonotype was recorded at least ten times. This chain links TRBV5-1 with TRBJ2-4; TRBD2 agrees at 7 bases. Germline CDR1 and CDR2: SGHRS and YFSETQ. The CDR3 loop spans 13 amino acids. The ends lost 1 base at V and 8 bases at J; junction bases unmatched: 3. The CDR3 spells CASSLSGRDIQYF. CDR3 sequence (DNA): TGCGCCAGCAGCTTGTCAGGGAGGGACATTCAGTACTTC.

The chain couples TRBV5-1 to TRBJ2-7; TRBD1 aligns across 8 bases. CDR1 SGHRS and CDR2 YFSETQ come from the germline V gene. This CDR3 is built from 15 residues. Losses at the gene ends were 4 bases for V and 0 bases for J; bases not matched to a gene: 6. The DNA of the CDR3 is TGCGCCAGCAGCCTGGGACAGGTGAGCTCCTACGAGCAGTACTTC. Its translation: CASSLGQVSSYEQYF.

This clonotype came up many times. V is TRBV5-1 and J is TRBJ1-1; no reliable D call. V was clipped by 1 base and J by 4 bases, with 14 bases between them. The germline CDR1 and CDR2 sequences are SGHRS and YFSETQ. This CDR3 comprises 15 residues. Here the CDR3 reads CASSLIQGPATEAFF. The CDR3, as DNA: TGCGCCAGCAGCTTGATTCAAGGGCCAGCCACTGAAGCTTTCTTT.

This clonotype was detected ten times or more. V gene TRBV28 combines with J gene TRBJ2-1; 7 bases line up with TRBD2. The germline V gene encodes CDR1 MDHEN and CDR2 SYDVKM. The V and J ends lost 6 bases and 4 bases, in that order; junction bases with no gene match: 9. The CDR3 runs to 15 residues. This CDR3 is CASRNLGGGYNEQFF. CDR3 nucleotides: TGTGCCAGCAGGAACCTGGGGGGGGGGTACAATGAGCAGTTCTTC.

This clonotype has ten or more counts. The chain uses TRBV5-5 and TRBJ2-2; 15 bases fit TRBD2. Germline V gene sequence: CDR1 SGHKS, CDR2 YYEKEE (reference sequence). The CDR3 consists of 16 residues. The J segment lost 5 bases and the V segment lost 3 bases, leaving 2 bases of the junction unmatched. DNA of the CDR3: TGTGCCAGCAGCTCCGGACTAGCGGGAGGGACCGGGGAGCTGTTTTTT. It codes for CASSSGLAGGTGELFF.

This clonotype turned up a few times. The chain joins TRBV6-1 to TRBJ1-1; D not resolved. In germline, CDR1 is MNHNS, CDR2 SASEGT. Trimming took off 3 bases at V and 1 base at J, with 15 bases between the two ends. This CDR3 has 16 residues. CDR3 DNA sequence: TGTGCCAGCAGTGATGGGGTTCGACTCGGGAACACTGAAGCTTTCTTT. Protein sequence: CASSDGVRLGNTEAFF.

This clonotype was counted at least ten times. The rearrangement joins TRBV3-1 to TRBJ1-5, with D tentatively TRBD1 (6 bases). Germline loops: CDR1 LGHDT, CDR2 YNNKEL (reference sequence). The CDR3 runs 14 residues. V was cut by 1 base and J by 6 bases, with 10 bases left in between. This CDR3 reads CASSQGTGTQPQHF. The CDR3 region has the DNA TGTGCCAGCAGCCAAGGAACAGGGACTCAGCCCCAGCATTTT.

Ten or more counts support this clonotype. V is TRBV24-1 and J is TRBJ2-7, with 11 bases fitting TRBD2. The CDR3 length is 13 residues. CDR1 and CDR2 from the germline V gene are KGHDR and SFDVKD. V lost 12 bases and J lost 7; bases outside the gene matches: 10. CDR3 residues: CAGVAGGPVEQYF. The CDR3 bases are TGTGCCGGCGTAGCGGGAGGGCCTGTTGAGCAGTACTTC.

DNA of the CDR3: TGTGCCAGCAGCTTGCTTGGGGGTCAAGAGACCCAGTACTTC. Translating it yields CASSLLGGQETQYF. V and J are TRBV13 and TRBJ2-5; D tentatively reads TRBD1 or TRBD2 (5 bases each). The germline V gene has CDR1 PRHDT and CDR2 FYEKMQ (reference sequence). This CDR3 has 14 amino acids. Trimming stripped 3 bases from V and 2 bases from J, with 10 bases between.

The chain combines TRBV29-1 with TRBJ2-1, with TRBD1 identical over 8 bases. CDR3 size: 16 residues. Losses at the gene ends were 3 bases for V and 9 bases for J; bases not matched to a gene: 16. Germline values: CDR1 SQVTM, CDR2 ANQGSEA. CDR3 sequence: CSVEAPRTGGLSEQFF. The CDR3 DNA reads as TGCAGCGTTGAGGCCCCTCGAACAGGGGGATTAAGTGAGCAGTTCTTC.

This clonotype was counted many times. The rearrangement uses TRBV19 and TRBJ2-2, with 7 bases that match TRBD2. The junction had 7 bases not matched to a gene; V was cut back by 5 bases and J by 1 base. CDR3 length: 16 amino acids. CDR1 is LNHDA, CDR2 SQIVND, per germline (reference sequence). CDR3 residues: CASSARRGRNTGELFF. CDR3 DNA sequence: TGTGCCAGTAGTGCCCGGCGGGGGAGGAACACCGGGGAGCTGTTTTTT.